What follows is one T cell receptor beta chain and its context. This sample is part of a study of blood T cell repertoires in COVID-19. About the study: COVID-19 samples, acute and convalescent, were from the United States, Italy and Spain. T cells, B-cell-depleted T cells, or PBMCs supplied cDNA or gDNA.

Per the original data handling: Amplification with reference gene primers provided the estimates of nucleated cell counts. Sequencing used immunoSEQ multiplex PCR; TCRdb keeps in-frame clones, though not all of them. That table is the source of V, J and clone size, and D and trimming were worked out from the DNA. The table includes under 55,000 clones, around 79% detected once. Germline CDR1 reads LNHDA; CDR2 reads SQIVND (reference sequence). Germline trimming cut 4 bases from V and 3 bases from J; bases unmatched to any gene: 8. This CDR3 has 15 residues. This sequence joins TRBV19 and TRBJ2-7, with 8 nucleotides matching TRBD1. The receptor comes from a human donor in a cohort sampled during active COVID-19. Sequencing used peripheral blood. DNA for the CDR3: TGTGCCAGTAGTAAAGGCCGGACAGGGCGCTACGAGCAGTACTTC. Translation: CASSKGRTGRYEQYF.